This is a list of T cell receptor beta chains from one sample in a study of blood T cell repertoires in COVID-19. Here immunoSEQ multiplex PCR was the method, and the copy in TCRdb shows in-frame clones only, minus some. The sample contains 250,000 to 350,000 clones, around 87% of which appear only once. The sample consisted of peripheral blood. The receptor source for this set is a woman aged 45 to 65 who had recovered from COVID-19. The CDR3 runs from the conserved cysteine through the conserved F or W. The D gene is left open where the match is weak. For some rows the clone size is stated as once, few or many, or as a class when expanded; others skip it.

d_call	clone_size	v_call	j_call	cdr3_aa	cdr3_nt
-	-	TRBV30	TRBJ1-1	CAWSRTTESTEAFF	TGTGCCTGGAGCCGCACAACAGAGTCCACTGAAGCTTTCTTT
-	-	TRBV2	TRBJ1-5	CASSSFSNQPQHF	TGTGCCAGCAGCAGTTTTAGCAATCAGCCCCAGCATTTT
TRBD2	-	TRBV28	TRBJ2-1	CASSSVLAGGRDEQFF	TGTGCCAGCAGTTCCGTCCTAGCGGGGGGGCGGGATGAGCAGTTCTTC
TRBD1	-	TRBV25-1	TRBJ1-1	CASSESTGANTEAFF	TGTGCCAGCAGTGAATCCACAGGGGCGAACACTGAAGCTTTCTTT
-	-	TRBV5-6	TRBJ1-2	CASSPGRGYGYTF	TGTGCCAGCAGCCCGGGAAGAGGCTATGGCTACACCTTC
-	-	TRBV10-3	TRBJ2-1	CATQGGEGDNEQFF	TGTGCCACCCAGGGAGGGGAGGGGGACAATGAGCAGTTCTTC
TRBD2	-	TRBV29-1	TRBJ2-1	CSVARAGPYNEQFF	TGCAGCGTTGCTCGAGCGGGGCCTTACAATGAGCAGTTCTTC
TRBD2	-	TRBV11-1	TRBJ2-5	CASSQGLAETQYF	TGTGCCAGCAGCCAAGGACTAGCGGAGACCCAGTACTTC
TRBD2	-	TRBV29-1	TRBJ2-1	CSVEVRSGGPDEQFF	TGCAGCGTTGAAGTTAGGTCGGGAGGGCCAGATGAGCAGTTCTTC
TRBD2	-	TRBV27	TRBJ2-3	CASSTQRELYTDTQYF	TGTGCCAGCAGTACCCAGCGGGAGCTGTACACAGATACGCAGTATTTT
-	-	TRBV3-1/TRBV3-2	TRBJ2-1	CASSQDIGLRKNNEQFF	TGTGCCAGCAGCCAAGACATCGGACTGAGGAAGAACAATGAGCAGTTCTTC
TRBD1	-	TRBV27	TRBJ2-7	CASSTAQGREQYF	TGTGCCAGCAGTACAGCACAGGGGCGGGAGCAGTACTTC
TRBD1	-	TRBV9	TRBJ1-6	CASSTSQGAQSPLHF	TGTGCCAGCAGCACGTCCCAGGGGGCACAGTCACCCCTCCACTTT
-	-	TRBV2	TRBJ2-2	CASSELLSTGELFF	TGTGCCAGCAGTGAGTTACTATCTACCGGGGAGCTGTTTTTT
TRBD2	-	TRBV3-1/TRBV3-2	TRBJ2-2	CASRPDVWSGGGTGELFF	TGTGCCAGCAGACCGGATGTTTGGAGCGGGGGCGGGACCGGGGAGCTGTTTTTT
TRBD2	-	TRBV19	TRBJ2-3	CASSILAGAGPDTQYF	TGTGCCAGTAGTATTCTAGCGGGGGCTGGCCCCGATACGCAGTATTTT
TRBD2	-	TRBV6-2/TRBV6-3	TRBJ2-5	CASSLGGLEETQYF	TGTGCCAGCAGTTTGGGAGGACTAGAAGAGACCCAGTACTTC
-	-	TRBV27	TRBJ1-6	CASSIGANSPLHF	TGTGCCAGCAGTATAGGGGCCAATTCACCCCTCCACTTT
TRBD1	few	TRBV28	TRBJ1-1	CASSPAGTGGMNTEAFF	TGTGCCAGCAGTCCCGCTGGGACAGGGGGCATGAACACTGAAGCTTTCTTT
TRBD1	-	TRBV27	TRBJ1-6	CASSKEQGAFNSPLHF	TGTGCCAGCAGTAAAGAACAGGGGGCCTTTAATTCACCCCTCCACTTT
-	-	TRBV6-5	TRBJ1-3	CASGQGHSGNTIYF	TGTGCCAGCGGGCAGGGACATTCTGGAAACACCATATATTTT
-	-	TRBV9	TRBJ2-7	CASSPRDTTYEQYF	TGTGCCAGCAGCCCACGGGACACCACCTACGAGCAGTACTTC
-	-	TRBV21-1	TRBJ1-5	CASSLSRGDDQPQHF	TGTGCCAGCAGCCTTAGTCGGGGGGATGATCAGCCCCAGCATTTT
TRBD2	-	TRBV28	TRBJ2-1	CASSLRGKEGEQFF	TGTGCCAGCAGTTTGCGGGGGAAGGAAGGTGAGCAGTTCTTC
TRBD2	-	TRBV11-2	TRBJ2-1	CASSVGLAGVWANEQFF	TGTGCCAGCAGCGTTGGACTAGCGGGAGTTTGGGCCAATGAGCAGTTCTTC
-	-	TRBV3-1/TRBV3-2	TRBJ2-1	CASSQGTSFNEQFF	TGTGCCAGCAGCCAGGGAACTAGCTTCAATGAGCAGTTCTTC
TRBD1	-	TRBV28	TRBJ1-2	CASSSLSRPGGEGYGYTF	TGTGCCAGCAGTTCCTTGTCCCGACCAGGGGGCGAGGGATATGGCTACACCTTC
-	-	TRBV5-6	TRBJ1-1	CASSSGRGTEAFF	TGTGCCAGCAGCTCCGGTCGGGGCACTGAAGCTTTCTTT
-	-	TRBV12-3/TRBV12-4	TRBJ2-2	CASSWTVTGELFF	TGTGCCAGCAGTTGGACAGTCACCGGGGAGCTGTTTTTT
-	-	TRBV30	TRBJ1-2	CAWSVGAQSYTF	TGTGCCTGGAGTGTAGGAGCTCAAAGCTACACCTTC
TRBD1	-	TRBV28	TRBJ2-4	CASSRTGLAKNIQYF	TGTGCCAGCAGTAGGACAGGCCTAGCCAAAAACATTCAGTACTTC
-	-	TRBV6-2/TRBV6-3	TRBJ1-6	CASSYTGRSPLHF	TGTGCCAGCAGTTATACGGGGAGGTCACCCCTCCACTTT
-	-	TRBV3-1/TRBV3-2	TRBJ1-2	CASSQGPTTGGYTF	TGTGCCAGCAGCCAGGGGCCAACAACTGGGGGCTACACCTTC
-	once	TRBV3-1/TRBV3-2	TRBJ1-2	CASSQGLAGGYGYTF	TGTGCCAGCAGCCAAGGTCTTGCGGGTGGCTATGGCTACACCTTC
-	-	TRBV24-1	TRBJ2-5	CATSRTGWETQYF	TGTGCCACCAGCCGCACAGGGTGGGAGACCCAGTACTTC
TRBD2	-	TRBV30	TRBJ2-3	CAWSRLAGRTDTQYF	TGTGCCTGGAGCCGACTAGCGGGACGCACAGATACGCAGTATTTT
TRBD2	-	TRBV9	TRBJ2-3	CASSVGGRVADTQYF	TGTGCCAGCAGCGTAGGAGGGAGGGTGGCAGATACGCAGTATTTT
-	-	TRBV27	TRBJ1-5	CASSPTGFGNQPQHF	TGTGCCAGCAGTCCTACAGGTTTCGGCAATCAGCCCCAGCATTTT
-	-	TRBV6-2/TRBV6-3	TRBJ2-7	CASSLGGIEQYF	TGTGCCAGCAGTTTGGGCGGGATCGAGCAGTACTTC
-	few	TRBV19	TRBJ1-4	CASRRAGPEKLFF	TGTGCCAGCCGACGGGCGGGTCCTGAAAAACTGTTTTTT
TRBD1	-	TRBV19	TRBJ2-6	CATETGQPGANVLTF	TGTGCCACAGAGACAGGGCAGCCTGGGGCCAACGTCCTGACTTTC